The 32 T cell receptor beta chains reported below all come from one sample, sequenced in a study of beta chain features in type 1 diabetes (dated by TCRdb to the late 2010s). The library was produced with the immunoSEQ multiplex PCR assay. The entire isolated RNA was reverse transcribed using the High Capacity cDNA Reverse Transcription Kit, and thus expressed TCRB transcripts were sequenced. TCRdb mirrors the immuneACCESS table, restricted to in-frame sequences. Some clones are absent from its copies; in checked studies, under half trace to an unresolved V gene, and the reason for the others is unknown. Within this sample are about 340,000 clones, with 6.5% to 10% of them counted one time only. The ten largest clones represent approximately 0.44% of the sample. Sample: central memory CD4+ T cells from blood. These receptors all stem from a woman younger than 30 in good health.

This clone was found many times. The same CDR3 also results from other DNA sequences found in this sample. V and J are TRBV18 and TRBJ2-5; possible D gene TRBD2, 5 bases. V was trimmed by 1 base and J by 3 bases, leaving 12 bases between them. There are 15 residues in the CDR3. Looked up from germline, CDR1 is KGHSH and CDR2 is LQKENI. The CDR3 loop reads CASSPRLAWEETQYF. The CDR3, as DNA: TGTGCCAGCTCACCACGGCTAGCATGGGAAGAGACCCAGTACTTC.

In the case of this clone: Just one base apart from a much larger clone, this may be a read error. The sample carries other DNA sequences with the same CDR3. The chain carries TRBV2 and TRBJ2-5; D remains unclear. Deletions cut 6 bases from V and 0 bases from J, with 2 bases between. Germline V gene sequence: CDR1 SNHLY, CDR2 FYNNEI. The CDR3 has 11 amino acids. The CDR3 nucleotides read TGTGCCAGCAGGTACCAAGAGACCCAGTACTTC. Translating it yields CASRYQETQYF.

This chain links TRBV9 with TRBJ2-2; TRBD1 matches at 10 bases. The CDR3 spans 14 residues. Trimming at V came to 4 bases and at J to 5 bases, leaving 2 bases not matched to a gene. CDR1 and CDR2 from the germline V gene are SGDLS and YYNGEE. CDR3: CASSRTGGTGELFF. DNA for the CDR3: TGTGCCAGCAGCCGGACAGGGGGTACCGGGGAGCTGTTTTTT.

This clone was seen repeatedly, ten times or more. Here the CDR3 reads CASSQRQGILETQYF. CDR3 DNA: TGTGCCAGCAGTCAACGACAGGGGATCTTGGAGACCCAGTACTTC. V and J are TRBV6-6 and TRBJ2-5; 8 bases agree with TRBD1. Unmatched junction bases numbered 10, after V lost 5 bases and J lost 5 bases. Germline-derived CDR1 and CDR2 are MNHNY and SVGAGI (reference sequence). The CDR3 covers 15 residues.

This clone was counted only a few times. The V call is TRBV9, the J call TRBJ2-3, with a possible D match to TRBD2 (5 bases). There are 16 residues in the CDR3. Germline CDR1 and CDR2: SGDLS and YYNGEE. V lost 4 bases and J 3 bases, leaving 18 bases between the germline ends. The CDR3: CASSSSSRGYTDTQYF. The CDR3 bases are TGTGCCAGCAGCTCCTCCTCCCGCGGGTATACAGATACGCAGTATTTT.

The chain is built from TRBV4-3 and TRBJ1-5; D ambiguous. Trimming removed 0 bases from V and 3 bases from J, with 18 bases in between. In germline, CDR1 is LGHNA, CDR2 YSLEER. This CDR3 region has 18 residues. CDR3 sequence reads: CASSQDYSRGSLNQPQHF. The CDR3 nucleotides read TGCGCCAGCAGCCAAGATTACTCTAGAGGATCGCTCAATCAGCCCCAGCATTTT.

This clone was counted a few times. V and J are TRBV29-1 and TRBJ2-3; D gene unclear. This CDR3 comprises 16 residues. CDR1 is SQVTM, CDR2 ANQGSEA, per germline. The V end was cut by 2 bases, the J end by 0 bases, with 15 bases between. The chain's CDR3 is CSVERFASPSTDTQYF. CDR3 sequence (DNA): TGCAGCGTTGAACGCTTCGCCAGCCCTAGCACAGATACGCAGTATTTT.

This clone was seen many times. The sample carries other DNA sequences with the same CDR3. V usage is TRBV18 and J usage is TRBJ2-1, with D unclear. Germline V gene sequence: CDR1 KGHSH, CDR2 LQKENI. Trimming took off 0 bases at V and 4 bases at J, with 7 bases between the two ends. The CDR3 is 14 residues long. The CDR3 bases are TGTGCCAGCTCACCACCGTCAGGTTACAATGAGCAGTTCTTC. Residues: CASSPPSGYNEQFF. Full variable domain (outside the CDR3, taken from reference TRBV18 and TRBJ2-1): NAGVMQNPRHLVRRRGQEARLRCSPMKGHSHVYWYRQLPEEGLKFMVYLQKENIIDESGMPKERFSAEFPKEGPSILRIQQVVRGDSAAYFCASSPPSGYNEQFFGPGTRLTVL.

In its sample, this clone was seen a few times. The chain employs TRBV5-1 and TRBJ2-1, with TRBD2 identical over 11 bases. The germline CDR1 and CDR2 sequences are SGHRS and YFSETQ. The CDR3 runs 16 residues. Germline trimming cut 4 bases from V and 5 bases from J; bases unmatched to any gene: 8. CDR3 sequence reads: CASSPSLAGGNNEQFF. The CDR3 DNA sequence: TGCGCCAGCAGCCCAAGTTTAGCGGGAGGGAACAATGAGCAGTTCTTC.

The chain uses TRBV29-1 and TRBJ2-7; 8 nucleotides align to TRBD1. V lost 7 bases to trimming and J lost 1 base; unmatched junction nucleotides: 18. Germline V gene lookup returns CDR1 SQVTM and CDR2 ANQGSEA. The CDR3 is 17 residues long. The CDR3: CSASGALGQGSSYEQYF. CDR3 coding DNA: TGCAGCGCCAGTGGAGCCTTAGGACAGGGATCTTCCTACGAGCAGTACTTC.

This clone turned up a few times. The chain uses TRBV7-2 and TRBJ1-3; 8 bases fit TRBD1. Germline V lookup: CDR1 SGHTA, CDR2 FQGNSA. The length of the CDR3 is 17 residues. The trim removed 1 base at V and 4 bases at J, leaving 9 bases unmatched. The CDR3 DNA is TGTGCCAGCAGCTTAGGCCCGGGACAGGTGAAAGGAAACACCATATATTTT. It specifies CASSLGPGQVKGNTIYF.

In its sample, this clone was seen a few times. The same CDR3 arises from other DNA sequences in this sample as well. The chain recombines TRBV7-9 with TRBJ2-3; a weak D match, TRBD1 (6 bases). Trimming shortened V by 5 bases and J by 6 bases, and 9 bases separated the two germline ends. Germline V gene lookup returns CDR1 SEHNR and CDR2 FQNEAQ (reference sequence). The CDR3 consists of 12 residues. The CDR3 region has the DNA TGTGCCAGCAGCCCCCAGGGGGATACGCAGTATTTT. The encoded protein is CASSPQGDTQYF. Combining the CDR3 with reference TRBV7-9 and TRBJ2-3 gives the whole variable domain DTGVSQNPRHKITKRGQNVTFRCDPISEHNRLYWYRQTLGQGPEFLTYFQNEAQLEKSRLLSDRFSAERPKGSFSTLEIQRTEQGDSAMYLCASSPQGDTQYFGPGTRLTVL.

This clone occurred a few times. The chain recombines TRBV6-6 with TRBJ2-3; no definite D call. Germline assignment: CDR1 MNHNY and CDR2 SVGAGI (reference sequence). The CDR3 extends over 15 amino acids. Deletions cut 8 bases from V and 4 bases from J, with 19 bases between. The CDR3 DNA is TGTGCCAGCGCCCTGTGGCGGAACCCCCCAGATACGCAGTATTTT. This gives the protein CASALWRNPPDTQYF.

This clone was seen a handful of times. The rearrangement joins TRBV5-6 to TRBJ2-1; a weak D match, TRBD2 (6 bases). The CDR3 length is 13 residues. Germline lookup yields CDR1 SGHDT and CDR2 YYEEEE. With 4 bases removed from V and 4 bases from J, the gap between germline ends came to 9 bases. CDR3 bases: TGTGCCAGCAGCCTAGCGCTATACAATGAGCAGTTCTTC. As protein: CASSLALYNEQFF.

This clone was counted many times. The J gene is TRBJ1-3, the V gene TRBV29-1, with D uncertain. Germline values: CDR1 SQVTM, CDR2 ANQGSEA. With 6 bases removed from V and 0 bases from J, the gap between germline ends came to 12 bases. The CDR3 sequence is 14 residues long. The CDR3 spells CSVIPGNSGNTIYF. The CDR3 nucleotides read TGCAGCGTGATTCCCGGGAACTCTGGAAACACCATATATTTT. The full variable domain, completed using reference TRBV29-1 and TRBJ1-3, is SAVISQKPSRDICQRGTSLTIQCQVDSQVTMMFWYRQQPGQSLTLIATANQGSEATYESGFVIDKFPISRPNLTFSTLTVSNMSPEDSSIYLCSVIPGNSGNTIYFGEGSWLTVV.

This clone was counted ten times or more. The CDR3 reads CASLGQQNTEAFF. The CDR3 bases are TGTGCCTCCTTGGGACAGCAGAACACTGAAGCTTTCTTT. The chain joins TRBV7-9 to TRBJ1-1; 7 bases align to TRBD1. The CDR3 length is 13 residues. Germline CDR1 SEHNR, CDR2 FQNEAQ (reference sequence). J gave up 1 base and V 11 bases, and 7 bases lay outside the gene matches.

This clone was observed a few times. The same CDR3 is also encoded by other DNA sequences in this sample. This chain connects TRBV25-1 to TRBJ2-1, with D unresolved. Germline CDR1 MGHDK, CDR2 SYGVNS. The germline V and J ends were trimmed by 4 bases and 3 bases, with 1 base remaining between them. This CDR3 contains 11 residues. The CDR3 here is CASSGYNEQFF. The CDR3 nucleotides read TGTGCCAGCAGTGGCTACAATGAGCAGTTCTTC.

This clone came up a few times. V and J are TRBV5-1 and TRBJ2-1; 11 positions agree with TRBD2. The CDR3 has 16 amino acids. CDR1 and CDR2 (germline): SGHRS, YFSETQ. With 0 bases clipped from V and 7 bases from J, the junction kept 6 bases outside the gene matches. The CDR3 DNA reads TGCGCCAGCAGCTTGGAGGGGACTAGCGGTCTGAATGAGCAGTTCTTC. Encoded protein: CASSLEGTSGLNEQFF.

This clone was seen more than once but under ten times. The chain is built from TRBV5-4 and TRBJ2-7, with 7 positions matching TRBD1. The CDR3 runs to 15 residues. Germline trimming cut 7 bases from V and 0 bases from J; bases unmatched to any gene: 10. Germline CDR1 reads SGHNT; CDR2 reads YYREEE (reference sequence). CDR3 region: CASGLPGQNSYEQYF. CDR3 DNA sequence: TGTGCCAGCGGTCTACCGGGACAGAACTCCTACGAGCAGTACTTC.

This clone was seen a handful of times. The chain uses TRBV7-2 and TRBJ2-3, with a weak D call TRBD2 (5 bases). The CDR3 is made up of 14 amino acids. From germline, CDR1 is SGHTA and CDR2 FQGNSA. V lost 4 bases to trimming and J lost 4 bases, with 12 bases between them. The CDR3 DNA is TGTGCCAGCAGCTCCGGACTCTTCTCAGATACGCAGTATTTT. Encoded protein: CASSSGLFSDTQYF.

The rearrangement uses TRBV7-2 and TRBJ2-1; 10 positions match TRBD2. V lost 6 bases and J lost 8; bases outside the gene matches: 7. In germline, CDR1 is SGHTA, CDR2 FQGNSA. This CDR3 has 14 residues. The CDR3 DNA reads TGTGCCAGCAGTTATCAAGGACTAGCGGATGAGCAGTTCTTC. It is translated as CASSYQGLADEQFF.

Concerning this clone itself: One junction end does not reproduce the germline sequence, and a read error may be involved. CDR3 sequence (DNA): TGTGCCAGCACCTTGGACAGGCCCTACGAGCAGTACTTC. This codes for CASTLDRPYEQYF. The V gene is TRBV5-8, the J gene TRBJ2-7; 7 bases agree with TRBD1. This CDR3 is 13 amino acids long. The germline V gene has CDR1 SGHTS and CDR2 YDEGEE.

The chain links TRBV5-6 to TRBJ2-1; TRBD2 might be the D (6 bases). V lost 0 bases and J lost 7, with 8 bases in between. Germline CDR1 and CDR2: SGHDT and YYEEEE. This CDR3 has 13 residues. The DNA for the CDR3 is TGTGCCAGCAGCTTGGGGAGGGAAAATGAGCAGTTCTTC. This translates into CASSLGRENEQFF.

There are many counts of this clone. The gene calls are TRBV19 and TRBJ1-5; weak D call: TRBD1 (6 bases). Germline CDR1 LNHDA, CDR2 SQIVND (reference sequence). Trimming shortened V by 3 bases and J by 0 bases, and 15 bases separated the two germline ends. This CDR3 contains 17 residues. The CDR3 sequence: CASSMSDSSYSNQPQHF. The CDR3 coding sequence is TGTGCCAGTAGTATGTCGGACAGCAGCTATAGCAATCAGCCCCAGCATTTT. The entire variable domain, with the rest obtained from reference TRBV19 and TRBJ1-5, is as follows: DGGITQSPKYLFRKEGQNVTLSCEQNLNHDAMYWYRQDPGQGLRLIYYSQIVNDFQKGDIAEGYSVSREKKESFPLTVTSAQKNPTAFYLCASSMSDSSYSNQPQHFGDGTRLSIL.

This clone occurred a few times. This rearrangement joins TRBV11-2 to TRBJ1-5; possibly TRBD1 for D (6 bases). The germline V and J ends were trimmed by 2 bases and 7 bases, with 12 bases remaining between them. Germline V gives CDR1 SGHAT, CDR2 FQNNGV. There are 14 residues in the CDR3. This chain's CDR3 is CASSLQGSTQPQHF. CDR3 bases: TGTGCCAGCAGCTTACAGGGGTCGACCCAGCCCCAGCATTTT.

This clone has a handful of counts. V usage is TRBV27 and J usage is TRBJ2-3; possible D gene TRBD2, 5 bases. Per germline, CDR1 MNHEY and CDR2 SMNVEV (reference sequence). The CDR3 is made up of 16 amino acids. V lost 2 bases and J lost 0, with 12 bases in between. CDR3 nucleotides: TGTGCCAGCAGTTTAGCCCAGCGGTATAGCACAGATACGCAGTATTTT. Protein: CASSLAQRYSTDTQYF.

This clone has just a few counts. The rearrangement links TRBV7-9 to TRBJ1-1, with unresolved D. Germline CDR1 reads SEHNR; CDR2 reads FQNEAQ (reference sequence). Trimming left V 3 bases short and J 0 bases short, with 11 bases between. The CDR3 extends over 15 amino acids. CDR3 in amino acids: CASSLRDEMNTEAFF. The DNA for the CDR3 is TGTGCCAGCAGCTTGCGTGACGAAATGAACACTGAAGCTTTCTTT. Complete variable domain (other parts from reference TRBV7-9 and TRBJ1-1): DTGVSQNPRHKITKRGQNVTFRCDPISEHNRLYWYRQTLGQGPEFLTYFQNEAQLEKSRLLSDRFSAERPKGSFSTLEIQRTEQGDSAMYLCASSLRDEMNTEAFFGQGTRLTVV.

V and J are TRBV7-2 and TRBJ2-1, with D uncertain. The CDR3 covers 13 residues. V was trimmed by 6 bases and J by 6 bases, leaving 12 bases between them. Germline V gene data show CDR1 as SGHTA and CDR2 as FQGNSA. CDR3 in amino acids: CASRPLGFNEQFF. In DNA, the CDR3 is TGTGCCAGCAGGCCTCTTGGGTTCAATGAGCAGTTCTTC.

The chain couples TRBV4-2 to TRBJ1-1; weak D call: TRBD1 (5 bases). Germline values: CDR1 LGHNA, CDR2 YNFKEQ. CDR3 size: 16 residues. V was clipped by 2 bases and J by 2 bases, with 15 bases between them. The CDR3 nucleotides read TGTGCCAGCAGCCAACCATCCGGGACTGCAAACACTGAAGCTTTCTTT. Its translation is CASSQPSGTANTEAFF.

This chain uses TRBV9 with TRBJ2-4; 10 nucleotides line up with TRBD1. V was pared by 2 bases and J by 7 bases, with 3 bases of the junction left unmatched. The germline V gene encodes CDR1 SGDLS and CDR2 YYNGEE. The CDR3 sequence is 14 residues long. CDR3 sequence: CASSVAGQGNIQYF. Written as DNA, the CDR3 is TGTGCCAGCAGCGTCGCGGGACAGGGGAACATTCAGTACTTC.

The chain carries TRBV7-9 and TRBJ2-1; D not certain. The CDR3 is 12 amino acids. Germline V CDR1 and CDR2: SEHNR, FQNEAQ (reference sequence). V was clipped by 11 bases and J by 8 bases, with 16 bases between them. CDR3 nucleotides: TGTGCCGGCTTATGGAGTGGCGATGAGCAGTTCTTC. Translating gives CAGLWSGDEQFF.

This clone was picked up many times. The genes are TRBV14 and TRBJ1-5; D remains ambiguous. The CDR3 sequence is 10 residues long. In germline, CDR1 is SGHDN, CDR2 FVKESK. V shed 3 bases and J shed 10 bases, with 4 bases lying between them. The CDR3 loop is CASSQLPQHF. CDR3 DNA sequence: TGTGCCAGCAGCCAGTTACCCCAGCATTTT.